One and the same sample provided the 31 T cell receptor beta chains below, sequenced in a study of shared clonotypes between healthy human individuals. TCRdb's table, derived via immunoSEQ multiplex PCR, lists solely in-frame clones and lacks some. Found here are about 1 million clones, under 80% of them singletons; the top ten hold about 1.4%. Sequencing was carried out using memory CD4+ T cells sorted from blood. Subset noted: CD45RA-negative fraction. Receptors originate from a young man in good health.

This clone was detected ten times or more. The chain links TRBV10-3 to TRBJ1-2; no firm D call. The CDR3 is made up of 12 amino acids. Trimming cost V 0 bases and J 8 bases, with 7 bases left between them. Germline-derived CDR1 and CDR2 are ENHRY and SYGVKD. The CDR3 bases are TGTGCCATCAGTGAGTCGCCGCGGGGCTACACCTTC. Its translation: CAISESPRGYTF.

CDR3 sequence: CASSRGLAGGEQYF. In DNA form, the CDR3 reads TGTGCCAGCAGCCGCGGGCTAGCGGGGGGTGAGCAGTACTTC. This chain links TRBV7-2 with TRBJ2-7; TRBD2 matches 11 bases. The CDR3 runs 14 residues. CDR1 SGHTA and CDR2 FQGNSA come from the germline V gene. Trimming at V came to 5 bases and at J to 7 bases, leaving 7 bases not matched to a gene.

The chain joins TRBV30 to TRBJ1-4, with TRBD1 matching over 7 bases. CDR1 GTSNPN and CDR2 SVGIG come from the germline V gene (reference sequence). The CDR3 is made up of 15 amino acids. The junction had 11 bases not matched to a gene; V was cut back by 1 base and J by 9 bases. In nucleotides, the CDR3 is TGTGCCTGGAGTGGGAGCGGGACAGCCAGGAAAAAACTGTTTTTT. Amino acids: CAWSGSGTARKKLFF. The variable domain in full, completed from reference TRBV30 and TRBJ1-4, reads SQTIHQWPATLVQPVGSPLSLECTVEGTSNPNLYWYRQAAGRGLQLLFYSVGIGQISSEVPQNLSASRPQDRQFILSSKKLLLSDSGFYLCAWSGSGTARKKLFFGSGTQLSVL.

CDR3 in amino acids: CASSLFNGQETQYF. As DNA, the CDR3 is TGTGCCAGCAGTTTATTCAACGGCCAAGAGACCCAGTACTTC. The genes are TRBV27 and TRBJ2-5; D not certain. Germline V CDR1 and CDR2: MNHEY, SMNVEV (reference sequence). The V end was cut by 1 base, the J end by 1 base, with 7 bases between. The CDR3 contains 14 residues.

The V and J genes are TRBV18 and TRBJ2-1; weak D call: TRBD1 (6 bases). The germline CDR1 and CDR2 sequences are KGHSH and LQKENI. Trimming left V 5 bases short and J 6 bases short, with 11 bases between. This CDR3 contains 13 residues. CDR3 protein: CASSAGQINEQFF. The CDR3 DNA sequence: TGTGCCAGCTCAGCTGGACAGATCAATGAGCAGTTCTTC.

This chain links TRBV18 with TRBJ2-2; 14 positions match TRBD2. The CDR3 loop spans 16 amino acids. CDR1 and CDR2 (germline): KGHSH, LQKENI. Germline trimming cut 0 bases from V and 6 bases from J; bases unmatched to any gene: 0. The CDR3 sequence: CASSPPGLAGAGELFF. CDR3 DNA sequence: TGTGCCAGCTCACCACCGGGACTAGCGGGAGCCGGGGAGCTGTTTTTT.

A remark on this clone: This clone may be a read error of a much larger clone one base away. The chain is built from TRBV5-4 and TRBJ1-1, with D possibly being TRBD1 (6 bases). Germline CDR1 SGHNT, CDR2 YYREEE (reference sequence). V was shortened by 5 bases and J by 5 bases, with 19 bases between the two germline ends. The CDR3 consists of 15 residues. CDR3 region: CASSPPTGGRTEAFF. In DNA form, the CDR3 reads TGTGCCAGCAGTCCGCCAACGGGGGGGCGAACTGAAGCTTTCTTT.

To note about this clone: A clone one base away is much larger, so this may be a read error. Other DNA sequences in this specimen translate into the identical CDR3. This chain uses TRBV5-6 with TRBJ2-3, with D possibly being TRBD2 (5 bases). Germline-derived CDR1 and CDR2 are SGHDT and YYEEEE. This CDR3 spans 11 amino acids. Trimming took 3 bases from V and 6 from J, leaving 5 bases between them. CDR3 sequence reads: CASSSGDTQYF. CDR3 nucleotides: TGTGCCAGCAGCTCGGGGGATACGCAGTATTTT.

The chain couples TRBV10-2 to TRBJ1-2, with D unclear. CDR1 and CDR2 from the germline V gene are WSHSY and SAAADI. This CDR3 is built from 13 residues. Trimming left V 0 bases short and J 7 bases short, with 9 bases between. The CDR3 region has the DNA TGCGCCAGCAGTGAGTCGGGTTCGGTTGGCTACACCTTC. It yields the protein CASSESGSVGYTF.

V is TRBV2 and J is TRBJ1-6, with a weak D call TRBD1 (5 bases). Germline CDR1 reads SNHLY; CDR2 reads FYNNEI. The CDR3 covers 15 residues. Between the trimmed V and J ends, which lost 3 bases and 7 bases, there was a span of 13 bases. The CDR3 DNA follows: TGTGCCAGCAGTGATTTCGGCAGGGAGAATTCACCCCTCCACTTT. This gives the protein CASSDFGRENSPLHF.

This chain joins TRBV5-4 and TRBJ1-5; possible D gene TRBD1, 5 bases. The CDR3 covers 17 residues. Deletions cut 0 bases from V and 0 bases from J, with 13 bases between. Germline V CDR1 and CDR2: SGHNT, YYREEE (reference sequence). In DNA, the CDR3 is TGTGCCAGCAGCTTGGAACCGGGGGGGTCTAGCAATCAGCCCCAGCATTTT. It yields the protein CASSLEPGGSSNQPQHF.

V usage is TRBV7-2 and J usage is TRBJ1-2; tentatively, D is TRBD1 (5 bases). The CDR3 length is 14 residues. The V end lost 3 bases, the J end lost 8 bases, and 16 bases lay between the germline ends. CDR1 and CDR2 (germline): SGHTA, FQGNSA. For the CDR3, the DNA is TGTGCCAGCAGCTTTAGGGGAGCAACAGTAGGCTACACCTTC. This translates into CASSFRGATVGYTF.

V usage is TRBV30 and J usage is TRBJ2-2, with D possibly being TRBD1 or TRBD2 (6 bases each). Germline V gene lookup returns CDR1 GTSNPN and CDR2 SVGIG (reference sequence). V lost 7 bases to trimming and J lost 5 bases, with 14 bases between them. The CDR3 has 13 residues. CDR3 nucleotides: TGTGCCTTTACTAAGGGGGGAACCGGGGAGCTGTTTTTT. The encoded protein is CAFTKGGTGELFF. Based on the CDR3 plus reference TRBV30 and TRBJ2-2, the full variable domain is SQTIHQWPATLVQPVGSPLSLECTVEGTSNPNLYWYRQAAGRGLQLLFYSVGIGQISSEVPQNLSASRPQDRQFILSSKKLLLSDSGFYLCAFTKGGTGELFFGEGSRLTVL.

The chain is built from TRBV20-1 and TRBJ2-5; no definite D call. V lost 4 bases and J lost 4, with 4 bases in between. Germline CDR1 reads DFQATT; CDR2 reads SNEGSKA (reference sequence). This CDR3 region has 10 residues. In DNA, the CDR3 is TGCAGTGCTAAGAGAGAGACCCAGTACTTC. Amino acids: CSAKRETQYF.

This clone was counted between two and nine times. V is TRBV28 and J is TRBJ1-5, with no clear D. The CDR3 is 15 amino acids. V was pared by 3 bases and J by 1 base, with 10 bases between. Germline lookup yields CDR1 MDHEN and CDR2 SYDVKM. The DNA for the CDR3 is TGTGCCAGCAGTTTTGAGGACGGGAGCAATCAGCCCCAGCATTTT. This translates into CASSFEDGSNQPQHF.

The rearrangement uses TRBV30 and TRBJ2-7; 8 bases map to TRBD2. Germline V CDR1 and CDR2: GTSNPN, SVGIG (reference sequence). This CDR3 is 15 amino acids long. The V segment lost 0 bases and the J segment 2 bases; nucleotides outside the gene matches: 6. This CDR3 is CAWSVRGGYTYEQYF. CDR3 nucleotide sequence: TGTGCCTGGAGTGTACGGGGGGGCTATACCTACGAGCAGTACTTC. The full variable domain, its missing parts supplied by reference TRBV30 and TRBJ2-7, is SQTIHQWPATLVQPVGSPLSLECTVEGTSNPNLYWYRQAAGRGLQLLFYSVGIGQISSEVPQNLSASRPQDRQFILSSKKLLLSDSGFYLCAWSVRGGYTYEQYFGPGTRLTVT.

The V gene is TRBV4-1, the J gene TRBJ1-2; 8 nucleotides match TRBD1. The V and J ends lost 4 bases and 7 bases, in that order; junction bases with no gene match: 14. The CDR3 spans 16 residues. Germline V gene lookup returns CDR1 MGHRA and CDR2 YSYEKL. CDR3 coding DNA: TGCGCCAGCAGCCCCGCCAACAGGGGGTGGGATTTTGGCTACACCTTC. This translates into CASSPANRGWDFGYTF.

The chain has TRBV7-6 and TRBJ1-6, with D maybe TRBD1 (5 bases). V was cut by 4 bases and J by 10 bases, with 17 bases left in between. Germline-derived CDR1 and CDR2 are SGHVS and FNYEAQ. The CDR3 consists of 15 residues. The CDR3 sequence is CASSWGDGRDSPLHF. CDR3 nucleotides: TGTGCCAGCAGCTGGGGGGACGGGAGGGACTCACCCCTCCACTTT.

This clone was recorded only once. The rearrangement links TRBV2 to TRBJ1-1; 11 bases map to TRBD1. The CDR3 runs 15 residues. Germline V lookup: CDR1 SNHLY, CDR2 FYNNEI. The V gene end was trimmed by 4 bases and the J gene end by 5 bases; junction bases not matched to a gene: 6. CDR3 nucleotide sequence: TGTGCCAGCAGTGGGACAGGGGGCGCGGCTACTGAAGCTTTCTTT. It encodes CASSGTGGAATEAFF.

The genes are TRBV9 and TRBJ2-3; TRBD1 matches at 9 bases. V lost 4 bases and J lost 2; bases outside the gene matches: 5. The CDR3 contains 15 residues. Germline V gene data show CDR1 as SGDLS and CDR2 as YYNGEE. The CDR3 region has the DNA TGTGCCAGCAGCTGGGGACAGGGCAACACAGATACGCAGTATTTT. This sequence encodes CASSWGQGNTDTQYF.

This chain links TRBV9 with TRBJ1-2, with unresolved D. V lost 0 bases and J lost 6, with 12 bases in between. CDR1 is SGDLS and CDR2 is YYNGEE in the germline V gene. The CDR3 is 14 residues long. This CDR3 reads CASSVGWLGDGYTF. DNA for the CDR3: TGTGCCAGCAGCGTAGGATGGCTCGGAGATGGCTACACCTTC.

The chain combines TRBV7-9 with TRBJ2-3, with 9 positions matching TRBD2. The CDR3 loop spans 15 amino acids. V shed 1 base, J shed 1 base, and the junction held 0 bases outside the gene matches. CDR1 and CDR2 from the germline V gene are SEHNR and FQNEAQ (reference sequence). CDR3 DNA: TGTGCCAGCAGCTTAGGGACTAGCGGCACAGATACGCAGTATTTT. Encoded protein: CASSLGTSGTDTQYF. The full variable domain, completed using reference TRBV7-9 and TRBJ2-3, is DTGVSQNPRHKITKRGQNVTFRCDPISEHNRLYWYRQTLGQGPEFLTYFQNEAQLEKSRLLSDRFSAERPKGSFSTLEIQRTEQGDSAMYLCASSLGTSGTDTQYFGPGTRLTVL.

This clone was seen just once. V and J are TRBV6-6 and TRBJ2-5; possibly TRBD1 or TRBD2 for D (5 bases each). The V and J ends lost 5 bases and 2 bases respectively, with 12 bases between them. Germline values: CDR1 MNHNY, CDR2 SVGAGI (reference sequence). This CDR3 has 14 amino acids. CDR3 sequence reads: CASSGPGLQETQYF. The CDR3 DNA is TGTGCCAGCAGTGGTCCGGGGCTACAAGAGACCCAGTACTTC.

Worth noting for this clone: The sample contains more than one DNA sequence encoding this CDR3. The chain uses TRBV5-1 and TRBJ1-1; no clear D. This CDR3 region has 13 residues. Trimming cost V 0 bases and J 0 bases, with 3 bases left between them. CDR1 and CDR2 from the germline V gene are SGHRS and YFSETQ. Here the CDR3 reads CASSLGMNTEAFF. The CDR3 DNA reads TGCGCCAGCAGCTTGGGAATGAACACTGAAGCTTTCTTT.

On this clone itself: A much larger clone differs from this one at a single base, so this may be a read error. V usage is TRBV28 and J usage is TRBJ1-2; D is possibly TRBD1 (5 bases). CDR1 is MDHEN and CDR2 is SYDVKM in the germline V gene. Trimming left V 6 bases short and J 3 bases short, with 8 bases between. This CDR3 has 12 amino acids. The CDR3 nucleotides read TGTGCCAGCAGCAGGGACGACTATGGCTACACCTTC. Its translation is CASSRDDYGYTF.

V usage is TRBV6-6 and J usage is TRBJ1-5; 9 nucleotides line up with TRBD1. The junction had 7 bases not matched to a gene; V was cut back by 6 bases and J by 4 bases. The CDR3 totals 15 residues. In germline, CDR1 is MNHNY, CDR2 SVGAGI (reference sequence). For the CDR3, the DNA is TGTGCCAGCAGGCCGACAGGGGGTGATAATCAGCCCCAGCATTTT. It translates to CASRPTGGDNQPQHF.

This chain uses TRBV7-8 with TRBJ2-5, with D perhaps matching TRBD2 (6 bases). The CDR3 loop spans 12 amino acids. Per the germline V gene, CDR1 is SGHVS and CDR2 is FQNEAQ. Trimming left V 1 base short and J 14 bases short, with 14 bases between. The CDR3 DNA sequence: TGTGCCAGCAGCTTAGGAGGGACTCTTGTATACTTC. Amino acid sequence: CASSLGGTLVYF.

The CDR3 loop reads CASSWGSTNEKLFF. Here the CDR3 DNA reads TGTGCCAGCAGTTGGGGTTCAACTAATGAAAAACTGTTTTTT. This chain connects TRBV25-1 to TRBJ1-4; D not certain. With 5 bases removed from V and 0 bases from J, the gap between germline ends came to 7 bases. The CDR3 extends over 14 amino acids. Germline values: CDR1 MGHDK, CDR2 SYGVNS.

This clone has just a few counts. The chain employs TRBV10-3 and TRBJ1-1; TRBD1 might be the D (5 bases). The CDR3 sequence is 13 residues long. Trimming stripped 10 bases from V and 5 bases from J, with 17 bases between. From germline, CDR1 is ENHRY and CDR2 SYGVKD. The CDR3 DNA follows: TGTGCCAATGGGATCGGGGGTGGGACTGAAGCTTTCTTT. Its translation: CANGIGGGTEAFF.

The chain has TRBV6-5 and TRBJ1-1; D is unresolved. The germline gives CDR1 MNHEY, CDR2 SVGAGI. V was shortened by 6 bases and J by 1 base, with 15 bases between the two germline ends. This CDR3 spans 15 amino acids. In nucleotides, the CDR3 is TGTGCCAGCAGACTACCCAGCCCAGGGAACACTGAAGCTTTCTTT. Encoded protein: CASRLPSPGNTEAFF.

CDR3: CASSPVHATDTQYF. For the CDR3, the DNA is TGTGCCAGCTCACCAGTACACGCCACAGATACGCAGTATTTT. J is TRBJ2-3 and V is TRBV18; no definite D call. The CDR3 loop spans 14 amino acids. With 2 bases removed from V and 2 bases from J, the gap between germline ends came to 8 bases. Per germline, CDR1 KGHSH and CDR2 LQKENI.